This is a list of T cell receptor beta chains from one sample in a study of blood T cell repertoires in COVID-19. Profiled with immunoSEQ multiplex PCR; TCRdb holds only in-frame clones, not every one. The sample holds about 110,000 clones, 80% to 90% seen once. The sequencing sample was made of peripheral blood. The receptor source for this set is a woman of 80 years or more with active or convalescent COVID-19. CDR3s include the opening cysteine and the closing phenylalanine or tryptophan. The D gene is left open where the match is weak. The size of a clone is reported for some rows only, either as once, few or many, or as a class for expanded clones.

clone size: few
V gene: TRBV7-9
J gene: TRBJ1-2
D gene: NA
CDR3 DNA: TGTGCCAGCAGCACCGAAGACAGCCCAGATTTCGTCTATGGCTACACCTTC
CDR3 protein: CASSTEDSPDFVYGYTF

clone size: NA
V gene: TRBV4-1
J gene: TRBJ1-5
D gene: NA
CDR3 DNA: TGCGCCAGCAGCATCGACTTTGGACAGTTTAATCAGCCCCAGCATTTT
CDR3 protein: CASSIDFGQFNQPQHF

clone size: NA
V gene: TRBV9
J gene: TRBJ2-2
D gene: NA
CDR3 DNA: TGTGCCAGCAGCGCCTTCGGAGAGAGAAACACCGGGGAGCTGTTTTTT
CDR3 protein: CASSAFGERNTGELFF

clone size: NA
V gene: TRBV24-1
J gene: TRBJ2-1
D gene: TRBD2
CDR3 DNA: TGTGCCACCAGTGATCCCCGGGGGGAGGGCCCCTACAATGAGCAGTTCTTC
CDR3 protein: CATSDPRGEGPYNEQFF

clone size: NA
V gene: TRBV18
J gene: TRBJ2-7
D gene: TRBD2
CDR3 DNA: TGTGCCAGCTCACCAAATGGAGCTAGCGGGACCATCGAGCAGTACTTC
CDR3 protein: CASSPNGASGTIEQYF

clone size: few
V gene: TRBV5-6
J gene: TRBJ2-7
D gene: TRBD1
CDR3 DNA: TGTGCCAGCAGAGCGGGACAGGGGGAATACGAGCAGTACTTC
CDR3 protein: CASRAGQGEYEQYF

clone size: few
V gene: TRBV5-4
J gene: TRBJ1-4
D gene: TRBD1
CDR3 DNA: TGTGCCAGCAGCTCCCATACAGGGGGCAATGAAAAACTGTTTTTT
CDR3 protein: CASSSHTGGNEKLFF

clone size: NA
V gene: TRBV5-1
J gene: TRBJ1-2
D gene: NA
CDR3 DNA: TGCGCCAGCGATGGACTTGGTGGCTACACCTTC
CDR3 protein: CASDGLGGYTF

clone size: NA
V gene: TRBV19
J gene: TRBJ1-2
D gene: NA
CDR3 DNA: TGTGCCAGTACTTCGCAGGGGTATGGCTACACCTTC
CDR3 protein: CASTSQGYGYTF

clone size: NA
V gene: TRBV6-6
J gene: TRBJ1-5
D gene: NA
CDR3 DNA: TGTGCCAGCAGCCAAACAGGAGTTCAGCCCCAGCATTTT
CDR3 protein: CASSQTGVQPQHF

clone size: NA
V gene: TRBV4-1
J gene: TRBJ1-6
D gene: NA
CDR3 DNA: TGCGCCAGCAGCCAAGGGGCAAGGGGAAATTCACCCCTCCACTTT
CDR3 protein: CASSQGARGNSPLHF

clone size: NA
V gene: TRBV6-6
J gene: TRBJ2-3
D gene: TRBD1
CDR3 DNA: TGTGCCAGCAGTTACGGCAGGACAGGCAACACAGATACGCAGTATTTT
CDR3 protein: CASSYGRTGNTDTQYF

clone size: NA
V gene: TRBV19
J gene: TRBJ1-6
D gene: TRBD1
CDR3 DNA: TGTGCCAGTAGTTCTTTACAGGGGGATAATTCACCCCTCCACTTT
CDR3 protein: CASSSLQGDNSPLHF

clone size: NA
V gene: TRBV7-9
J gene: TRBJ2-3
D gene: TRBD2
CDR3 DNA: TGTGCCAGCAGCCCCGGACTAGCGGGATCAGATACGCAGTATTTT
CDR3 protein: CASSPGLAGSDTQYF

clone size: NA
V gene: TRBV11-1
J gene: TRBJ2-7
D gene: NA
CDR3 DNA: TGTGCCGGCAGCGGACACCATTTGAACTACGAGCAGTACTTC
CDR3 protein: CAGSGHHLNYEQYF

clone size: NA
V gene: TRBV2
J gene: TRBJ2-3
D gene: NA
CDR3 DNA: TGTGCCAGCATCGTCCGGGACAACACATTACTGGATACGCAGTATTTT
CDR3 protein: CASIVRDNTLLDTQYF

clone size: NA
V gene: TRBV7-9
J gene: TRBJ1-1
D gene: TRBD1
CDR3 DNA: TGTGCCAGCAGCTATACAGGGGCGGACACTGAAGCTTTCTTT
CDR3 protein: CASSYTGADTEAFF

clone size: NA
V gene: TRBV27
J gene: TRBJ2-7
D gene: TRBD2
CDR3 DNA: TGTGCCAGCAGCCCCCGCGGGGCGCTGGCTAGCGGGAACTACGAGCAGTACTTC
CDR3 protein: CASSPRGALASGNYEQYF

clone size: NA
V gene: TRBV28
J gene: TRBJ1-2
D gene: NA
CDR3 DNA: TGTGCCAGCAGTTTCGTCGGGAGGAACTATGGCTACACCTTC
CDR3 protein: CASSFVGRNYGYTF

clone size: NA
V gene: TRBV24-1
J gene: TRBJ2-4
D gene: TRBD1
CDR3 DNA: TGTGCCACCAGTGACTCCGCGGGACAGGGGACCTGGTACTTC
CDR3 protein: CATSDSAGQGTWYF

clone size: NA
V gene: TRBV6-1
J gene: TRBJ2-7
D gene: NA
CDR3 DNA: TGTGCCAGCAGTGAAGAAACAGGTAGAACCTACGAGCAGTACTTC
CDR3 protein: CASSEETGRTYEQYF

clone size: NA
V gene: TRBV5-1
J gene: TRBJ2-3
D gene: NA
CDR3 DNA: TGCGCCAGCAGCTCGGCGGCAGGAGGGACAGATACGCAGTATTTT
CDR3 protein: CASSSAAGGTDTQYF

clone size: NA
V gene: TRBV7-3
J gene: TRBJ2-1
D gene: NA
CDR3 DNA: TGTGCCAGCAGCCCCCGCGGGGTCGACAATGAGCAGTTCTTC
CDR3 protein: CASSPRGVDNEQFF

clone size: NA
V gene: TRBV28
J gene: TRBJ2-1
D gene: TRBD2
CDR3 DNA: TGTGCCAGCGGGACTAGCGGATACAATGAGCAGTTCTTC
CDR3 protein: CASGTSGYNEQFF

clone size: NA
V gene: TRBV5-1
J gene: TRBJ2-7
D gene: TRBD1
CDR3 DNA: TGCGCCAGCAGCACCCGACAGGGTGTCTCCTACGAGCAGTACTTC
CDR3 protein: CASSTRQGVSYEQYF

clone size: NA
V gene: TRBV30
J gene: TRBJ1-5
D gene: NA
CDR3 DNA: TGTGCCTGGGCACAGGACCGGAATCAGCCCCAGCATTTT
CDR3 protein: CAWAQDRNQPQHF

clone size: NA
V gene: TRBV24-1
J gene: TRBJ2-2
D gene: TRBD2
CDR3 DNA: TGTGCCACCAGTGATTTAGCTAGCGGCACCGGGGAGCTGTTTTTT
CDR3 protein: CATSDLASGTGELFF

clone size: NA
V gene: TRBV5-6
J gene: TRBJ1-2
D gene: NA
CDR3 DNA: TGTGCCAGCAGCTTGGGGGGCCCCCAAGGCTACACCTTC
CDR3 protein: CASSLGGPQGYTF

clone size: NA
V gene: TRBV6-6
J gene: TRBJ1-5
D gene: TRBD1
CDR3 DNA: TGTGCCAGCAGCCCCGGGGACAGACCCAATCAGCCCCAGCATTTT
CDR3 protein: CASSPGDRPNQPQHF

clone size: NA
V gene: TRBV5-1
J gene: TRBJ2-3
D gene: NA
CDR3 DNA: TGCGCCAGCAGCTCCCAGGGTGGGTCCCTCGGAGATACGCAGTATTTT
CDR3 protein: CASSSQGGSLGDTQYF

clone size: once
V gene: TRBV12-3/TRBV12-4
J gene: TRBJ2-2
D gene: NA
CDR3 DNA: TGTGCCAGCAGTAGCCGAATTGCCGGGGAGCTGTTTTTT
CDR3 protein: CASSSRIAGELFF

clone size: once
V gene: TRBV7-2
J gene: TRBJ1-1
D gene: NA
CDR3 DNA: TGTGCCAGCAGCTTAGATTATATGAACACTGAAGCTTTCTTT
CDR3 protein: CASSLDYMNTEAFF

clone size: NA
V gene: TRBV5-4
J gene: TRBJ2-6
D gene: TRBD1
CDR3 DNA: TGTGCCAGCAGCTGGGACAGGGGGCAGGGAGGGGCCAACGTCCTGACTTTC
CDR3 protein: CASSWDRGQGGANVLTF

clone size: NA
V gene: TRBV28
J gene: TRBJ2-5
D gene: NA
CDR3 DNA: TGTGCCAGCAGTCCTGGCCGCTTTACAGAGGAGACCCAGTACTTC
CDR3 protein: CASSPGRFTEETQYF

clone size: NA
V gene: TRBV5-6
J gene: TRBJ2-7
D gene: TRBD2
CDR3 DNA: TGTGCCAGCAGCCCCGGACTAGCGGGGGGCGAGCAGTACTTC
CDR3 protein: CASSPGLAGGEQYF

clone size: NA
V gene: TRBV18
J gene: TRBJ2-2
D gene: TRBD1
CDR3 DNA: TGTGCCAGCTCACCAATTCCGGGACAGAAGGACACCGGGGAGCTGTTTTTT
CDR3 protein: CASSPIPGQKDTGELFF

clone size: NA
V gene: TRBV10-3
J gene: TRBJ2-1
D gene: TRBD2
CDR3 DNA: TGTGCCATCAGTGACCCTGGACTAGCGGGAGGAGGGAGGACACAGTTCTTC
CDR3 protein: CAISDPGLAGGGRTQFF